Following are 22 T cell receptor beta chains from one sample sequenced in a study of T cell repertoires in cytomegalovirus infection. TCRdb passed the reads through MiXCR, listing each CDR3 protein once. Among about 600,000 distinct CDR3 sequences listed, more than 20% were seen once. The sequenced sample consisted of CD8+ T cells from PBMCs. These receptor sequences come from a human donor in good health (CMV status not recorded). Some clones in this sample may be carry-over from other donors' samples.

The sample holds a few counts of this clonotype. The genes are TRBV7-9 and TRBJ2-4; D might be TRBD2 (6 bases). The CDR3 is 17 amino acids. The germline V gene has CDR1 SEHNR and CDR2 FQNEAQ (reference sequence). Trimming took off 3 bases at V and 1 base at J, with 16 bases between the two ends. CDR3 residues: CASSLVGGAEAKNIQYF. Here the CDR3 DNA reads TGTGCCAGCAGCTTGGTTGGCGGGGCTGAGGCCAAAAACATTCAGTACTTC.

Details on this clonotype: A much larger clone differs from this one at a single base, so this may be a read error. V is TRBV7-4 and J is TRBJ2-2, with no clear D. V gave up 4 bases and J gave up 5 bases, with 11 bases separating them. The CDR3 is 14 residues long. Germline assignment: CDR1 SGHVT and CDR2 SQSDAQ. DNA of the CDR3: TGTGCCAGCAGCTCCCCCAGCCGAACCGGGGAGCTGTTTTTT. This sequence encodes CASSSPSRTGELFF.

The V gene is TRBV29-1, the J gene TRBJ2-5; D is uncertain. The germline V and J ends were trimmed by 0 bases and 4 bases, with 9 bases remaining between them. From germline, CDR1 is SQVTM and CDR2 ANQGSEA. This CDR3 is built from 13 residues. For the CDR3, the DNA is TGCAGCGTTGAAGATGACGGATTAGAGACCCAGTACTTC. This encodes CSVEDDGLETQYF.

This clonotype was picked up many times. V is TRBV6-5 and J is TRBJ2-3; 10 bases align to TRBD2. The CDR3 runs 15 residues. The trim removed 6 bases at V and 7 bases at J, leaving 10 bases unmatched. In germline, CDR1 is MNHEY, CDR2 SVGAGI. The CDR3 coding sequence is TGTGCCAGCAGCCCGCGGACTAGCGGATCTTATACGCAGTATTTT. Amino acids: CASSPRTSGSYTQYF.

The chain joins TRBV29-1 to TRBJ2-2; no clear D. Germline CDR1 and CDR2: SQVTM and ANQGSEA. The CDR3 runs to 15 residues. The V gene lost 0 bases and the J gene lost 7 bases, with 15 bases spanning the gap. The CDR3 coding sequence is TGCAGCGTTGAAGAAGTGGCCCCAGGTGGCGGGGAGCTGTTTTTT. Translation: CSVEEVAPGGGELFF.

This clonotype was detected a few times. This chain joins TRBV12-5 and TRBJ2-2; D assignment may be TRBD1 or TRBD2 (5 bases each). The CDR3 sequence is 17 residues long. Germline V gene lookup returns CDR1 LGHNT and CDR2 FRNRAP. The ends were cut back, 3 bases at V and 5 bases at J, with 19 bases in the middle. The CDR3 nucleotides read TGTGCTAGTGGTTTCGGGACGGAAGGATACTCGACCGGGGAGCTGTTTTTT. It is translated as CASGFGTEGYSTGELFF.

CDR3 amino acids: CATLPPGLAGQGDTQYF. The CDR3 nucleotides read TGTGCCACTCTCCCCCCGGGACTAGCGGGGCAGGGAGATACGCAGTATTTT. The chain couples TRBV19 to TRBJ2-3; 13 positions agree with TRBD2. V lost 10 bases, J lost 5 bases, and 15 bases stayed unmatched. Germline CDR1 LNHDA, CDR2 SQIVND (reference sequence). The CDR3 loop spans 17 amino acids. Full variable domain (remainder filled in from reference TRBV19 and TRBJ2-3): DGGITQSPKYLFRKEGQNVTLSCEQNLNHDAMYWYRQDPGQGLRLIYYSQIVNDFQKGDIAEGYSVSREKKESFPLTVTSAQKNPTAFYLCATLPPGLAGQGDTQYFGPGTRLTVL.

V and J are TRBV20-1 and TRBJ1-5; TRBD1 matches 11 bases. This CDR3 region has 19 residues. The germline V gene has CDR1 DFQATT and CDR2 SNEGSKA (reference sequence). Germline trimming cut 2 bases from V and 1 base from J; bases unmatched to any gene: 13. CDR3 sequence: CSARPVDRGRENSNQPQHF. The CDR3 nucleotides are TGCAGTGCTAGACCGGTGGACAGGGGGCGGGAAAACAGCAATCAGCCCCAGCATTTT.

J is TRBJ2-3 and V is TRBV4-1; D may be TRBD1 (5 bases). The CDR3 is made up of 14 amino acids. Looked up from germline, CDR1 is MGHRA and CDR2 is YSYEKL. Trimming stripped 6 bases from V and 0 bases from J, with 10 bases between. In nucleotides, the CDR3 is TGCGCCAGCAGTGACAGCCCGAGCACAGATACGCAGTATTTT. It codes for CASSDSPSTDTQYF.

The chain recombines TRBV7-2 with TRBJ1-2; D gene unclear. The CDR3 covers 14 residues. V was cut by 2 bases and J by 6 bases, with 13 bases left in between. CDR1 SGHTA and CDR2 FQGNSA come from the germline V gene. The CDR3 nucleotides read TGTGCCAGCAGCTTACTTTTGGGGAGTCATGGCTACACCTTC. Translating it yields CASSLLLGSHGYTF.

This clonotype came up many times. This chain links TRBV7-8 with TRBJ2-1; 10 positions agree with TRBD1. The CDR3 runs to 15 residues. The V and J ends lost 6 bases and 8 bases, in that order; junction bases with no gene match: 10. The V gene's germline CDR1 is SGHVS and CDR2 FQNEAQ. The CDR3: CASRRLTDRGYEQFF. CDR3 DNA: TGTGCCAGCAGGCGTCTGACGGACAGGGGGTATGAGCAGTTCTTC.

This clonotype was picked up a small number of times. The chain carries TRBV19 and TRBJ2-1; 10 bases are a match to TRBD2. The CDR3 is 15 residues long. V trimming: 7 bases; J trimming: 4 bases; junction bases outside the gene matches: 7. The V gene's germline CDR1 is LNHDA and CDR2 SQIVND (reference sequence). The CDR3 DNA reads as TGTGCCAGTACTCCGCTAGCGGGGGAGTACAATGAGCAGTTCTTC. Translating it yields CASTPLAGEYNEQFF.

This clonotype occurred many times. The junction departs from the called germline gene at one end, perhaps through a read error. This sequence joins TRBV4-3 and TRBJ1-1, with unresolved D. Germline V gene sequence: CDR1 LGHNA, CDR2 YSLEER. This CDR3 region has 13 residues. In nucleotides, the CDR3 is TGCGCCAGCAGCCCAGCTGGGAACCCTGAAGCTTTCTTT. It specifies CASSPAGNPEAFF.

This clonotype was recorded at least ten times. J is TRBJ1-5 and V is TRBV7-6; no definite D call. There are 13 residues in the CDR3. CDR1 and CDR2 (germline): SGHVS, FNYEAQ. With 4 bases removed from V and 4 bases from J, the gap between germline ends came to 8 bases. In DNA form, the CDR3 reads TGTGCCAGCAGCTCGGCCCTAAATCAGCCCCAGCATTTT. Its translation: CASSSALNQPQHF.

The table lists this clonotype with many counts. The CDR3 DNA reads as TGTGCCAGCAAAGGTGAAAAACTGTTTTTT. Translating it yields CASKGEKLFF. V and J are TRBV7-6 and TRBJ1-4; D not resolved. Trimming removed 7 bases at V and 7 bases at J, with 4 bases between. The germline V gene has CDR1 SGHVS and CDR2 FNYEAQ. This CDR3 has 10 residues.

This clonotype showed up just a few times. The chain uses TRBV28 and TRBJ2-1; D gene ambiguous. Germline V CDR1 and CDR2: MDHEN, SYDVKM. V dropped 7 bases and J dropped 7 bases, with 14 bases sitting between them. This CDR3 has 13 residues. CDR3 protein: CASTQSILNEQFF. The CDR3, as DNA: TGTGCCAGCACCCAGTCCATTTTAAATGAGCAGTTCTTC.

The CDR3 is CSARRSYEQYF. CDR3 bases: TGCAGTGCTAGGAGATCCTACGAGCAGTACTTC. The chain links TRBV20-1 to TRBJ2-7; D unclear. The germline V gene encodes CDR1 DFQATT and CDR2 SNEGSKA (reference sequence). This CDR3 spans 11 amino acids. V lost 3 bases and J 1 base, leaving 4 bases between the germline ends.

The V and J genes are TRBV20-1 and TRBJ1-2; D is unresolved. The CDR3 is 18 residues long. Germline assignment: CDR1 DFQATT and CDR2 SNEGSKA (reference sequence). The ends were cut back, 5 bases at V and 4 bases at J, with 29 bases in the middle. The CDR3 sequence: CSALYPGGENDHLYGYTF. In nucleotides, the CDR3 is TGCAGTGCTCTTTACCCGGGAGGCGAAAACGACCACCTCTATGGCTACACCTTC.

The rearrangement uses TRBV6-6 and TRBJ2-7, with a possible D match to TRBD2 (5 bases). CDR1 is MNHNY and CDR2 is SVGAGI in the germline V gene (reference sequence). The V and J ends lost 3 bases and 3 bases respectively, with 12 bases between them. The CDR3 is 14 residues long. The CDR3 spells CASSYENGDYEQYF. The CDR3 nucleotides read TGTGCCAGCAGTTATGAAAACGGGGACTACGAGCAGTACTTC.

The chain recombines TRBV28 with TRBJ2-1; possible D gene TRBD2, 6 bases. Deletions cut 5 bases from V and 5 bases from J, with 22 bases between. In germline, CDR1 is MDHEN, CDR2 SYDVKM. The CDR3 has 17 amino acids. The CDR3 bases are TGTGCCAGCAGTCTTGGGACTCAGGGTGGCCTTCACAATGAGCAGTTCTTC. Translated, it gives CASSLGTQGGLHNEQFF.

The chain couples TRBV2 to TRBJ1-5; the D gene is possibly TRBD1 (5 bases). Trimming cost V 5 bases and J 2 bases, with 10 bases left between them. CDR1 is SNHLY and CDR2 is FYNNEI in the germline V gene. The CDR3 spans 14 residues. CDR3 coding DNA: TGTGCCAGCAGTTACACGGGGGGCAATCAGCCCCAGCATTTT. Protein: CASSYTGGNQPQHF.

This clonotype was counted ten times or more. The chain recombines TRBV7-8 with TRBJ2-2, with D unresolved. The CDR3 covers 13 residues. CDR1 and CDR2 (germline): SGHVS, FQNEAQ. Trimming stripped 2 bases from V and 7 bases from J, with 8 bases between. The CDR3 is CASSLNRNGELFF. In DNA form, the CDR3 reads TGTGCCAGCAGCTTAAATCGTAACGGGGAGCTGTTTTTT.